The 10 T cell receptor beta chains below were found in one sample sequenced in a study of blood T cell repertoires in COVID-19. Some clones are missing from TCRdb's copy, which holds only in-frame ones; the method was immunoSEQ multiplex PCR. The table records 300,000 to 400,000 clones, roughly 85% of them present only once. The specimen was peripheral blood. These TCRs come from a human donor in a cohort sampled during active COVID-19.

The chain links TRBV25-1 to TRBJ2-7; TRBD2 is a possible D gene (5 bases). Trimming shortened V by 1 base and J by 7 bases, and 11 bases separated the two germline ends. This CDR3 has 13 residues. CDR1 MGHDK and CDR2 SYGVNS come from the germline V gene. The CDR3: CASSESGWGEQYF. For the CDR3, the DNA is TGTGCCAGCAGTGAATCGGGATGGGGAGAGCAGTACTTC.

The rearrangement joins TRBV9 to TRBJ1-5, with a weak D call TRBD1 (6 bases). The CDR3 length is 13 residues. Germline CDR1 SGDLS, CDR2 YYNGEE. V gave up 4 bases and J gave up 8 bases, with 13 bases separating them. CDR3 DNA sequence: TGTGCCAGCAGCCCCAGGGGTCGGGAGCCCCAGCATTTT. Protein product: CASSPRGREPQHF. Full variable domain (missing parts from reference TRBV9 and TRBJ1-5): DSGVTQTPKHLITATGQRVTLRCSPRSGDLSVYWYQQSLDQGLQFLIQYYNGEERAKGNILERFSAQQFPDLHSELNLSSLELGDSALYFCASSPRGREPQHFGDGTRLSIL.

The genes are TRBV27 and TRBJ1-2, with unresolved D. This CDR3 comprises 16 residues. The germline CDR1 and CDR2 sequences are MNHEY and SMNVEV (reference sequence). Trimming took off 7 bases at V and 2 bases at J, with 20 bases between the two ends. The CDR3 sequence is CASTSMAALRNYGYTF. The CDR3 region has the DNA TGTGCCAGCACCTCCATGGCGGCCCTTCGGAACTATGGCTACACCTTC.

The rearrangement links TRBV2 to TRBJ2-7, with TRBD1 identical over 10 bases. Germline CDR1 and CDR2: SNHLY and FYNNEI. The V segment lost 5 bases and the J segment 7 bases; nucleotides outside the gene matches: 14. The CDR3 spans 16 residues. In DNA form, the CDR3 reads TGTGCCAGCAGTACTATGGACAGGGGGTTTTCGGGGGAGCAGTACTTC. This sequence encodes CASSTMDRGFSGEQYF.

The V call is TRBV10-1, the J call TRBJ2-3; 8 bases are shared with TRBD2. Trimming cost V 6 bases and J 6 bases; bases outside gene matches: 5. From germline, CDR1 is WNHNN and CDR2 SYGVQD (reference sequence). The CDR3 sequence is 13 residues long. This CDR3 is CASSGGAKDTQYF. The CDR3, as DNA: TGCGCCAGCAGCGGGGGGGCGAAGGATACGCAGTATTTT.

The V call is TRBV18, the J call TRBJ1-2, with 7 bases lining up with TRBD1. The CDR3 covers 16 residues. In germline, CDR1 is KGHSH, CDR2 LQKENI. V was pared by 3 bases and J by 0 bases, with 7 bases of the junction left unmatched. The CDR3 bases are TGTGCCAGCTCACCCACAGGGACAGACACTAACTATGGCTACACCTTC. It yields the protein CASSPTGTDTNYGYTF.

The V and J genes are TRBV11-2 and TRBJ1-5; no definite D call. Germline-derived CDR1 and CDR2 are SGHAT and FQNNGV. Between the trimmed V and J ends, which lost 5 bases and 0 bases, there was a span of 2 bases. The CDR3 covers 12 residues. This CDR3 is CASSHSNQPQHF. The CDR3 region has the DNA TGTGCCAGCAGCCATAGCAATCAGCCCCAGCATTTT. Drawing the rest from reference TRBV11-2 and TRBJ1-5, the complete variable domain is EAGVAQSPRYKIIEKRQSVAFWCNPISGHATLYWYQQILGQGPKLLIQFQNNGVVDDSQLPKDRFSAERLKGVDSTLKIQPAKLEDSAVYLCASSHSNQPQHFGDGTRLSIL.

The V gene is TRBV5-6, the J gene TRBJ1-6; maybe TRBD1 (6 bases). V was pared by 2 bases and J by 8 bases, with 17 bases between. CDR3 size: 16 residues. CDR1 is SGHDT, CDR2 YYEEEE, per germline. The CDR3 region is CASSFSLQGVDSPLHF. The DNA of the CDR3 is TGTGCCAGCAGCTTTTCCCTACAGGGAGTGGATTCACCCCTCCACTTT.

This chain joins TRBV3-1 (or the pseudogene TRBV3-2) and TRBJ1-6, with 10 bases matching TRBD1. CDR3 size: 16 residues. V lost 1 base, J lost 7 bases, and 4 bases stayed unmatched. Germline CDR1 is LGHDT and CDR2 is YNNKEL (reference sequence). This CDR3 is CASSQVRTGGNSPLHF. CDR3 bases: TGTGCCAGCAGCCAAGTTAGGACAGGGGGGAATTCACCCCTCCACTTT.

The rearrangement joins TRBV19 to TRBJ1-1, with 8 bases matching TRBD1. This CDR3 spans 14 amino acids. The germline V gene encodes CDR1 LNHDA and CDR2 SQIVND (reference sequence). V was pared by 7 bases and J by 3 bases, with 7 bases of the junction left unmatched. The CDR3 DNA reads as TGTGCCAGTAAGAGACAGGGGACTTACACTGAAGCTTTCTTT. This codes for CASKRQGTYTEAFF.